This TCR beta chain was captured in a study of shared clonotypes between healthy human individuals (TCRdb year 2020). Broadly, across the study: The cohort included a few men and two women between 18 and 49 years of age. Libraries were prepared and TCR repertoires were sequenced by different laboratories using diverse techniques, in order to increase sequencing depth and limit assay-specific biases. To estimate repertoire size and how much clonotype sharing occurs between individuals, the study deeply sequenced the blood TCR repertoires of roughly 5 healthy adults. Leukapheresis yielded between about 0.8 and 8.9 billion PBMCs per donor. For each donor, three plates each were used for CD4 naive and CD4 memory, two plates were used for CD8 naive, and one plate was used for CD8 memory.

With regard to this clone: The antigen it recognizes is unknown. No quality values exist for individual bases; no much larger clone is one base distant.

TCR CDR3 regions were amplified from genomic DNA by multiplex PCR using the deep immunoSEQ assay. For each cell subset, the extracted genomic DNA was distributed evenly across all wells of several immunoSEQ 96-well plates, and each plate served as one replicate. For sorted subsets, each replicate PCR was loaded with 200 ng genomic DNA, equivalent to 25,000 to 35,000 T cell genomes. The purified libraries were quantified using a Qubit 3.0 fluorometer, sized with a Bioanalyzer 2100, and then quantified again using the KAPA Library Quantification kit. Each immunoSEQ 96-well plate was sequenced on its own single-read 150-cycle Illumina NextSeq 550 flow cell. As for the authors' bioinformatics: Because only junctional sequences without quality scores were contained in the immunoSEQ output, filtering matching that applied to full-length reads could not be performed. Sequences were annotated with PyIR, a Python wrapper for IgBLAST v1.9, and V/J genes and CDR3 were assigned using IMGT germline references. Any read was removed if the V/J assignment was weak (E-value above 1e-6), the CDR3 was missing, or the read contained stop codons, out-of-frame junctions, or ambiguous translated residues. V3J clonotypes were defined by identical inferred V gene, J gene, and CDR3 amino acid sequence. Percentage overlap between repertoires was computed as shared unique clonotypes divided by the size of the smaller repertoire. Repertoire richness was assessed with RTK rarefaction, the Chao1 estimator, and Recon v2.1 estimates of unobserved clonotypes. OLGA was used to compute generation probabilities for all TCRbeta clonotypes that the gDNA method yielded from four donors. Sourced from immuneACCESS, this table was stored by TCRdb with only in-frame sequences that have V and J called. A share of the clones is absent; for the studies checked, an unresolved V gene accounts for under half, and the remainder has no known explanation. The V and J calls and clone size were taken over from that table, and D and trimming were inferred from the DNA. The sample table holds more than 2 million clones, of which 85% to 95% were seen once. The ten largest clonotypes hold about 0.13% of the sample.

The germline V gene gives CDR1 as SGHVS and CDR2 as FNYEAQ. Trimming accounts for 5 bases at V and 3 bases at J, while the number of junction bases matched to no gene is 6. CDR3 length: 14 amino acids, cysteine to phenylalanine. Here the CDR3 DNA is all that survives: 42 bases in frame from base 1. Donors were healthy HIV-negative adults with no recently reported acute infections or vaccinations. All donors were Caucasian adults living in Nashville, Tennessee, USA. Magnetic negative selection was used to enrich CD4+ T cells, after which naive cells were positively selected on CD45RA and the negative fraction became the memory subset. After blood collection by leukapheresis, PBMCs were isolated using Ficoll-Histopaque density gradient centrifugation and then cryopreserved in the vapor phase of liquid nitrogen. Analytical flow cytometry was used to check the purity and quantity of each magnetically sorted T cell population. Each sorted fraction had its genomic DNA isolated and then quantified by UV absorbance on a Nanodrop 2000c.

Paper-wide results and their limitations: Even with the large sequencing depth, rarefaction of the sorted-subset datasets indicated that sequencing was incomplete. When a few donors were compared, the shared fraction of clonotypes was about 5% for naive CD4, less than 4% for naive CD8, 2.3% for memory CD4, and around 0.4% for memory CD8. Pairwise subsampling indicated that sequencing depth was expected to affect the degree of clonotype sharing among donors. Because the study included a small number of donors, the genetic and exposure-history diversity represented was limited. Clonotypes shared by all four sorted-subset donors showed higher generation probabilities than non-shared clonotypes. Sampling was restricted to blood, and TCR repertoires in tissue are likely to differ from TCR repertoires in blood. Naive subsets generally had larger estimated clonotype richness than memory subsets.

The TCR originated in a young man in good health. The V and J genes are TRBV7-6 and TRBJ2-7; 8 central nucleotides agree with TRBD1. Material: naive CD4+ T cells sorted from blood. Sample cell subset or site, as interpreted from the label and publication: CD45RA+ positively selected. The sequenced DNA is TGTGCCAGCAGCCGAACAGGGGGAAACTACGAGCAGTACTTC. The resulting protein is CASSRTGGNYEQYF.